This passage covers 13 T cell receptor beta chains from one sample sequenced in a study of Graves' ophthalmopathy and Graves' hyperthyroidism. From RNA, the CDR3 regions of TCR beta chains were amplified and sequenced. RT-PCR with HTBI primers came first, then second-round multiplex PCR. TCRdb analysed the multiplex PCR reads with MiXCR anew, one entry per CDR3 protein. Here the sample spans about 660,000 distinct CDR3 sequences, roughly 41% being singletons. Sequenced input: peripheral blood. The receptor source for this set is an adult man with Graves' ophthalmopathy.

At least ten counts were recorded for this clonotype. In DNA, the CDR3 is TGTGCCAGTAGCCCCGGCACGGGGCCCCAGCATTTT. Translated: CASSPGTGPQHF. The chain couples TRBV19 to TRBJ1-5, with D uncertain. The V gene lost 6 bases and the J gene lost 9 bases, with 12 bases spanning the gap. This CDR3 has 12 amino acids. Germline CDR1 is LNHDA and CDR2 is SQIVND (reference sequence).

This clonotype occurred many times. This chain connects TRBV2 to TRBJ2-5; weak D call: TRBD2 (5 bases). This CDR3 has 14 amino acids. CDR1 is SNHLY and CDR2 is FYNNEI in the germline V gene. The V gene lost 2 bases and the J gene lost 5 bases, with 12 bases spanning the gap. CDR3 in amino acids: CASSERTPRETQYF. As DNA, the CDR3 is TGTGCCAGCAGTGAAAGGACTCCACGGGAGACCCAGTACTTC. Full variable domain (outside the CDR3, taken from reference TRBV2 and TRBJ2-5): EPEVTQTPSHQVTQMGQEVILRCVPISNHLYFYWYRQILGQKVEFLVSFYNNEISEKSEIFDDQFSVERPDGSNFTLKIRSTKLEDSAMYFCASSERTPRETQYFGPGTRLLVL.

Regarding this clonotype: This may stem from a read error, because a much larger clone lies one nucleotide away. The chain carries TRBV9 and TRBJ2-7; D gene uncertain. Germline CDR1 is SGDLS and CDR2 is YYNGEE. The CDR3 spans 13 residues. The CDR3 region is CTSSSILSYEQYF. The CDR3 bases are TGTACCAGCAGCTCCATCTTAAGCTACGAGCAGTACTTC. The full variable domain, rest sourced from reference TRBV9 and TRBJ2-7, is DSGVTQTPKHLITATGQRVTLRCSPRSGDLSVYWYQQSLDQGLQFLIQYYNGEERAKGNILERFSAQQFPDLHSELNLSSLELGDSALYFCTSSSILSYEQYFGPGTRLTVT.

The rearrangement uses TRBV29-1 and TRBJ2-5; 8 bases fit TRBD1. The J call is in doubt because the DNA end fits TRBJ2-1 better. CDR3 length equals 13 residues. Per germline, CDR1 SQVTM and CDR2 ANQGSEA. The CDR3 loop is CSVEVQPGQAQFF. The DNA for the CDR3 is TGCAGCGTTGAAGTACAACCGGGACAGGCGCAGTTCTTC.

This clonotype was picked up a small number of times. The rearrangement uses TRBV6-2 or TRBV6-3 and TRBJ2-5, with 9 positions matching TRBD1. The ends lost 1 base at V and 1 base at J; junction bases unmatched: 7. Germline V lookup: CDR1 MNHEY, CDR2 SVGEGT. This CDR3 is built from 17 residues. CDR3 in DNA: TGTGCCAGCAGTTACTTACAGGGGGCAATAACCCAAGAGACCCAGTACTTC. It is translated as CASSYLQGAITQETQYF.

This clonotype was counted many times. The genes are TRBV10-3 and TRBJ1-2; no clear D gene. Germline CDR1 reads ENHRY; CDR2 reads SYGVKD. V lost 2 bases and J 5 bases, leaving 15 bases between the germline ends. CDR3 size: 15 residues. The CDR3 is CAISEPSTLPYGYTF. CDR3 coding DNA: TGTGCCATCAGTGAGCCGTCGACTCTTCCGTATGGCTACACCTTC.

This clonotype was seen ten or more times. The germline gene is not matched at one end of the junction; a read error may be the cause. The chain recombines TRBV5-1 with TRBJ1-1; no reliable D call. This CDR3 is 14 amino acids long. CDR1 is SGHRS, CDR2 YFSETQ, per germline. The CDR3 DNA reads as TGTGCCAGCAGCTTAGCGGGCGGGAACACTGAAGCTTTCTTT. Protein sequence: CASSLAGGNTEAFF.

In its sample, this clonotype was seen many times. The chain combines TRBV20-1 with TRBJ1-2; D is unresolved. Trimming removed 0 bases from V and 8 bases from J, with 7 bases in between. The CDR3 loop spans 11 amino acids. Germline CDR1 and CDR2: DFQATT and SNEGSKA (reference sequence). CDR3 in DNA: TGCAGTGCTAGAGAAGGGAGAGGCTACACCTTC. Its translation: CSAREGRGYTF.

This clonotype was detected many times. V gene TRBV6-5 combines with J gene TRBJ2-7; D is perhaps TRBD2 (6 bases). The germline gives CDR1 MNHEY, CDR2 SVGAGI. V lost 6 bases and J 7 bases, leaving 13 bases between the germline ends. CDR3 size: 12 residues. DNA for the CDR3: TGTGCCAGCAGGACCGGGAGAAGGGAGCAGTACTTC. This encodes CASRTGRREQYF.

V and J are TRBV7-2 and TRBJ2-3, with D uncertain. This CDR3 is 14 amino acids long. CDR1 and CDR2 from the germline V gene are SGHTA and FQGNSA. V was clipped by 5 bases and J by 7 bases, with 16 bases between them. The DNA for the CDR3 is TGTGCCAGCAGCCCCCTTATGGGAACAAATACGCAGTATTTT. Its protein is CASSPLMGTNTQYF.

V gene TRBV2 combines with J gene TRBJ2-5; tentative D call: TRBD2 (5 bases). The DNA end favors TRBJ2-1, so the J call may be wrong. CDR3 length equals 12 residues. Germline V CDR1 and CDR2: SNHLY, FYNNEI. CDR3 protein: CASKPPGDEQFF. The CDR3 DNA is TGTGCCAGCAAACCTCCCGGGGATGAGCAGTTCTTC.

The rearrangement links TRBV24-1 to TRBJ2-5; D not certain. Germline CDR1 KGHDR, CDR2 SFDVKD. V lost 11 bases to trimming and J lost 4 bases, with 10 bases between them. The CDR3 has 11 amino acids. Here the CDR3 DNA reads TGTGCCAACTTGGTCCCAGAGACCCAGTACTTC. Amino acid sequence: CANLVPETQYF.

This clonotype was seen at least ten times. The rearrangement joins TRBV9 to TRBJ2-6; D is unclear. V was trimmed by 2 bases and J by 3 bases, leaving 0 bases between them. The CDR3 totals 12 residues. Germline CDR1 is SGDLS and CDR2 is YYNGEE. The CDR3 nucleotides are TGTGCCAGCAGCGTTGGGGCCAACGTCCTGACTTTC. It encodes CASSVGANVLTF.